Listed below are T cell receptor beta chains from one sample, sequenced in a study of OX40 agonist ivuxolimab in advanced cancers. Data came from immunoSEQ multiplex PCR; TCRdb stores just in-frame clones and leaves some out. The profile shows roughly 7,000 clones, about nine tenths of them singletons. The material was CD4+ or CD8+ T cells sorted from blood, obtained in a trial of the OX40 agonist ivuxolimab. All receptors come from an adult with an advanced solid tumor such as melanoma, head and neck, liver or kidney cancer. CDR3s include the opening cysteine and the closing phenylalanine or tryptophan. A D gene is named only where the DNA matches it firmly. Size is stated for part of the rows, as once, few or many counts, or as a class when the clone is expanded.

V,size,D,J,CDR3,DNA
TRBV7-6,NA,TRBD1,TRBJ1-3,CASSPRAGTGSGNTIYF,TGTGCCAGCAGCCCAAGGGCCGGGACAGGGTCTGGAAACACCATATATTTT
TRBV5-4,NA,NA,TRBJ1-1,CASSLTHTEAFF,TGTGCCAGCAGCTTGACTCACACTGAAGCTTTCTTT
TRBV5-6,NA,NA,TRBJ1-5,CASSLAGQGRGAPHF,TGTGCCAGCAGCTTGGCCGGCCAGGGAAGGGGAGCCCCGCATTTT
TRBV25-1,NA,TRBD2,TRBJ2-1,CASGGLAANNEQFF,TGTGCCAGCGGGGGACTAGCGGCTAACAATGAGCAGTTCTTC
TRBV6-5,NA,NA,TRBJ2-7,CASRSTTGSAYEQYF,TGTGCCAGCAGATCAACGACAGGCAGCGCCTACGAGCAGTACTTC
TRBV18,NA,NA,TRBJ1-3,CASSPWGGAANTIYF,TGTGCCAGCTCACCCTGGGGAGGAGCGGCTAACACCATATATTTT
TRBV7-2,NA,TRBD2,TRBJ2-1,CASSLIERGEQFF,TGTGCCAGCAGCCTGATAGAGCGGGGAGAGCAGTTCTTC
TRBV29-1,few,NA,TRBJ2-3,CSVEEGGDTQYF,TGCAGCGTTGAAGAGGGGGGAGATACGCAGTATTTT
TRBV7-2,NA,NA,TRBJ1-1,CASSFLTANTEAFF,TGTGCCAGCAGCTTCCTCACGGCCAACACTGAAGCTTTCTTT
TRBV10-3,NA,TRBD2,TRBJ2-6,CAISAGTSGPTGANVLTF,TGTGCCATCAGCGCCGGGACTAGCGGGCCTACTGGGGCCAACGTCCTGACTTTC
TRBV5-1,NA,TRBD2,TRBJ2-5,CASSPLGLAGGRETQYF,TGCGCCAGCAGCCCACTTGGCCTAGCGGGAGGGCGAGAGACCCAGTACTTC
TRBV7-2,NA,NA,TRBJ2-7,CASSAQGSSYEQYF,TGTGCCAGCAGCGCGCAGGGGAGTTCCTACGAGCAGTACTTC
TRBV2,NA,NA,TRBJ2-1,CASSHAGEQFF,TGTGCCAGCAGTCACGCGGGTGAGCAGTTCTTC
TRBV7-3,few,TRBD2,TRBJ2-3,CASSVTLAGAGEDTQYF,TGTGCCAGCAGCGTCACACTAGCGGGGGCTGGGGAAGATACGCAGTATTTT
TRBV9,NA,NA,TRBJ2-1,CASSVGGQRGRNEQFF,TGTGCCAGCAGCGTAGGAGGTCAGCGAGGTCGAAATGAGCAGTTCTTC
TRBV16,NA,NA,TRBJ1-4,CASETGRSEKLFF,TGTGCCAGCGAGACGGGAAGAAGTGAAAAACTGTTTTTT
TRBV7-3,NA,NA,TRBJ2-2,CASSLTAGTATGELFF,TGTGCCAGCAGCTTAACCGCCGGGACCGCTACCGGGGAGCTGTTTTTT
TRBV6-6,once,NA,TRBJ2-3,CASRRGRDTDTQYF,TGTGCCAGCAGAAGAGGCAGGGACACAGATACGCAGTATTTT
TRBV6-1,NA,NA,TRBJ1-1,CASSALLGDTEAFF,TGTGCCAGCAGTGCACTTCTAGGTGACACTGAAGCTTTCTTT
TRBV6-1,once,NA,TRBJ1-2,CASSSDGNYGYTF,TGTGCCAGCAGCTCCGACGGAAACTATGGCTACACCTTC
TRBV28,NA,TRBD2,TRBJ2-4,CASSLSGEPKNIQYF,TGTGCCAGCAGTTTAAGCGGGGAACCCAAAAACATTCAGTACTTC
TRBV6-6,NA,NA,TRBJ1-1,CASSRTPGVGTEAFF,TGTGCCAGCAGTAGGACCCCAGGGGTGGGCACTGAAGCTTTCTTT